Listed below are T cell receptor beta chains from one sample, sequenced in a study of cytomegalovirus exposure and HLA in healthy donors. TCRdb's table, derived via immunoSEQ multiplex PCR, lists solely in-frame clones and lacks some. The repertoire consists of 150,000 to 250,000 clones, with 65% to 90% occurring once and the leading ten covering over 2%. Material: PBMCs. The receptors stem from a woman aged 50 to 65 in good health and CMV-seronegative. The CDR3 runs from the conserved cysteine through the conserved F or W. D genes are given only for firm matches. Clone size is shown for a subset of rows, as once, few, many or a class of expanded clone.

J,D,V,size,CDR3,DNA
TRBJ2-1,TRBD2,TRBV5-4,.,CASSSASGYNEQFF,TGTGCCAGCAGCTCCGCTAGCGGCTACAATGAGCAGTTCTTC
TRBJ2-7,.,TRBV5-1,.,CASSLGGISYEQYF,TGCGCCAGCAGCTTGGGAGGGATTTCCTACGAGCAGTACTTC
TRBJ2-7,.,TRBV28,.,CASTPPGASVSYEQYF,TGTGCCAGCACTCCTCCTGGGGCTAGCGTTTCCTACGAGCAGTACTTC
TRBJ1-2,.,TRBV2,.,CASSEARRKTF,TGTGCCAGCAGTGAGGCCAGAAGAAAAACCTTC
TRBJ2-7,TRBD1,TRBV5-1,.,CASSLETGTGEQYF,TGCGCCAGCAGCTTGGAGACAGGGACGGGGGAGCAGTACTTC
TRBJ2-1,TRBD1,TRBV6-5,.,CASTDRRYNEQFF,TGTGCCAGCACGGACAGGCGCTACAATGAGCAGTTCTTC
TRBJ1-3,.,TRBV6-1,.,CASRVSGGNTIYF,TGTGCCAGCAGAGTGTCCGGGGGAAACACCATATATTTT
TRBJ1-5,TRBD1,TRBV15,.,CATSREDRPNQPQHF,TGTGCCACCAGCAGAGAGGACAGGCCTAATCAGCCCCAGCATTTT
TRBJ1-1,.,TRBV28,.,CASSFRVNTEAFF,TGTGCCAGCAGTTTTCGGGTAAACACTGAAGCTTTCTTT
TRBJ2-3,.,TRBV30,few,CAWTQSTDTQYF,TGTGCCTGGACTCAGAGCACAGATACGCAGTATTTT
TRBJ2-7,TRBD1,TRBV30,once,CAWSGGTGDEQYF,TGTGCCTGGAGTGGGGGGACAGGGGACGAGCAGTACTTC
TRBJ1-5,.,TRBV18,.,CANSPRQVSNQPQHF,TGTGCCAACTCACCGAGACAGGTTAGCAATCAGCCCCAGCATTTT
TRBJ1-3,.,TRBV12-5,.,CACDTGPSGNTIYF,TGTGCCTGCGACACAGGGCCCTCTGGAAACACCATATATTTT
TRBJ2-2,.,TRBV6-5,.,CASTQNTGELFF,TGTGCCAGCACCCAGAACACCGGGGAGCTGTTTTTT
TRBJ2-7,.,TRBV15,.,CATSRGNEQYF,TGTGCCACCAGCAGAGGTAACGAGCAGTACTTC
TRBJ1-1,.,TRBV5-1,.,CASSLTGMNTEAFF,TGCGCCAGCAGCTTGACGGGGATGAACACTGAAGCTTTCTTT
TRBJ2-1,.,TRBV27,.,CASSLSGGKSYNEQFF,TGTGCCAGCAGTTTATCTGGGGGGAAGAGTTACAATGAGCAGTTCTTC
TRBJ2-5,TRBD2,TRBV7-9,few,CASSSGLAGISETQYF,TGTGCCAGCAGCTCGGGACTAGCGGGAATATCAGAGACCCAGTACTTC
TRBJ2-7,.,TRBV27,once,CASSLSMRAYEQYF,TGTGCCAGCAGTTTATCGATGAGAGCCTACGAGCAGTACTTC
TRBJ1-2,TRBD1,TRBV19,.,CASSTLDRAYGYTF,TGTGCCAGTAGTACGCTGGACAGGGCCTATGGCTACACCTTC
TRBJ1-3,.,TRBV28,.,CASSLRNTIYF,TGTGCCAGCAGTTTGCGGAACACCATATATTTT
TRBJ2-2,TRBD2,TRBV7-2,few,CASSLVAGGNTGELFF,TGTGCCAGCAGCTTAGTAGCGGGAGGGAACACCGGGGAGCTGTTTTTT